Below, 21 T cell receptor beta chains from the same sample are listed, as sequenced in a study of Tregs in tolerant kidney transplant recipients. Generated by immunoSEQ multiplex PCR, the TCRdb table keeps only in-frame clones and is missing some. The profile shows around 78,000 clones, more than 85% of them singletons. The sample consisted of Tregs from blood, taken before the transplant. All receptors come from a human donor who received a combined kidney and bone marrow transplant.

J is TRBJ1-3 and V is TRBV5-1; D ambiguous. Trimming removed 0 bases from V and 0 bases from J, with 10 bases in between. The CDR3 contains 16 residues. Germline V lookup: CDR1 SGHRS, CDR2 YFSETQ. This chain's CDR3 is CASSLVAGNSGNTIYF. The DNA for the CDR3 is TGCGCCAGCAGCTTGGTTGCCGGTAACTCTGGAAACACCATATATTTT.

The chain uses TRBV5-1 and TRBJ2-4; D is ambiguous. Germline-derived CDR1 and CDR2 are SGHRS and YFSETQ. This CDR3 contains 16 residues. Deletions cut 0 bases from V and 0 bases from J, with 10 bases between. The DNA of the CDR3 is TGCGCCAGCAGCTTGGCCGGTAGCTTAGCCAAAAACATTCAGTACTTC. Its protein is CASSLAGSLAKNIQYF.

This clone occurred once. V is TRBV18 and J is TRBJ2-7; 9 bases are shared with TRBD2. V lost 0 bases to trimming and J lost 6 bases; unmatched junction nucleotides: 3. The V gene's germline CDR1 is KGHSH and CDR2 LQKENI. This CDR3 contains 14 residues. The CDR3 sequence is CASSPPGLAGEQYF. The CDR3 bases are TGTGCCAGCTCACCACCGGGACTAGCAGGCGAGCAGTACTTC.

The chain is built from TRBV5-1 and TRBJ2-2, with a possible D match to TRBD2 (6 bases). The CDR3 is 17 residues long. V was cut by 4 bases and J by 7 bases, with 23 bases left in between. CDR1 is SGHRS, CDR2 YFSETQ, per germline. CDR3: CASSPLGTPTSIGELFF. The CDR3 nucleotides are TGCGCCAGCAGCCCTCTCGGGACCCCAACTAGCATCGGGGAGCTGTTTTTT.

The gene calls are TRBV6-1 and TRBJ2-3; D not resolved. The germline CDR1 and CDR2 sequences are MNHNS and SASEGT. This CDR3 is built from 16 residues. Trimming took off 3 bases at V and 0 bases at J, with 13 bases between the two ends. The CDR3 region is CASSDPGSPSTDTQYF. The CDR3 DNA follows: TGTGCCAGCAGTGACCCGGGCTCACCTAGCACAGATACGCAGTATTTT.

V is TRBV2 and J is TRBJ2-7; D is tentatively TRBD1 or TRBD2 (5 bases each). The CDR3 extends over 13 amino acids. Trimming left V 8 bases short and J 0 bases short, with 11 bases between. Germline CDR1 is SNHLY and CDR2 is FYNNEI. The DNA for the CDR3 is TGTGCCAGCTCTCGGGACCGCTCCTACGAGCAGTACTTC. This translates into CASSRDRSYEQYF.

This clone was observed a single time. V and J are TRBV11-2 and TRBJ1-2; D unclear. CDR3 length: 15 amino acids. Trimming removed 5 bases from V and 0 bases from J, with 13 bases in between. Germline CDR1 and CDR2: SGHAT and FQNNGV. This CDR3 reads CASSGQASPNYGYTF. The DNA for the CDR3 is TGTGCCAGCAGCGGCCAGGCCAGCCCTAACTATGGCTACACCTTC.

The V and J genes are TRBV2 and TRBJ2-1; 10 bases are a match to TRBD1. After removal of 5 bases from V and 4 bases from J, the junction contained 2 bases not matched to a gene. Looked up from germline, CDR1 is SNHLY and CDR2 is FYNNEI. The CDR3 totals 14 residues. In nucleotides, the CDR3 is TGTGCCAGCAGTCGGGACAGGGGATACAATGAGCAGTTCTTC. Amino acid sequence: CASSRDRGYNEQFF.

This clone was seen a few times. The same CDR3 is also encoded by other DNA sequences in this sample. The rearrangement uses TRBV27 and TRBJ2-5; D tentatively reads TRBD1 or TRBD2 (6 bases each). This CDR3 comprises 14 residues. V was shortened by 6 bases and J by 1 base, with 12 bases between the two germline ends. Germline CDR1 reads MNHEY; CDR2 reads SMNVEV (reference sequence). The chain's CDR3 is CASSPPGAQETQYF. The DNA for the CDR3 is TGTGCCAGCAGCCCTCCGGGGGCCCAAGAGACCCAGTACTTC.

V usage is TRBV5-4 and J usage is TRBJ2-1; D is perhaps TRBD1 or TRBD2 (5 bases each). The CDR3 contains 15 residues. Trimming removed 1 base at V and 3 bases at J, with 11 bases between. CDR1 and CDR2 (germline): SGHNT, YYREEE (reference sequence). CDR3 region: CASSLRTGHYNEQFF. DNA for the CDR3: TGTGCCAGCAGCTTGAGGACGGGGCACTACAATGAGCAGTTCTTC.

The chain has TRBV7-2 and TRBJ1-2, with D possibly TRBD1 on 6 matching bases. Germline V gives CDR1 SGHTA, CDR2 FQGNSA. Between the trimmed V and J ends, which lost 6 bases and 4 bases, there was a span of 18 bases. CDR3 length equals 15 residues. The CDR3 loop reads CASRATLTGSYGYTF. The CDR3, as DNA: TGTGCCAGCAGGGCCACCCTCACAGGGTCCTATGGCTACACCTTC.

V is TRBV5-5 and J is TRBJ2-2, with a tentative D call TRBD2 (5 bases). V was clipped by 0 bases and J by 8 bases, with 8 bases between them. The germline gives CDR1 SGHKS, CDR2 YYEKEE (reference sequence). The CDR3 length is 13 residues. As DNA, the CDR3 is TGTGCCAGCAGCTTGGGAGGGATAGGGGAGCTGTTTTTT. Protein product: CASSLGGIGELFF. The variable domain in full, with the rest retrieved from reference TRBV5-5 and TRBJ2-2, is DAGVTQSPTHLIKTRGQQVTLRCSPISGHKSVSWYQQVLGQGPQFIFQYYEKEERGRGNFPDRFSARQFPNYSSELNVNALLLGDSALYLCASSLGGIGELFFGEGSRLTVL.

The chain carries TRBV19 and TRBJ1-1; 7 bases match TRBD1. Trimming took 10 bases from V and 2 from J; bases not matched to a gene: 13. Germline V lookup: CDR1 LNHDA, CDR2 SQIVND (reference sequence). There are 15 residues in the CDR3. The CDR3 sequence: CAISTTGRGNTEAFF. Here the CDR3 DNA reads TGTGCCATTAGCACGACAGGGAGGGGAAACACTGAAGCTTTCTTT.

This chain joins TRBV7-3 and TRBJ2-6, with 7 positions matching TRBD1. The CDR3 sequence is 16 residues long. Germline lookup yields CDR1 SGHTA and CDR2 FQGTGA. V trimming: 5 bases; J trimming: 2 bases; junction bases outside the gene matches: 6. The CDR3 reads CASSPAGTAGANVLTF. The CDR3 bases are TGTGCCAGCAGCCCGGCTGGGACAGCTGGGGCCAACGTCCTGACTTTC.

CDR3 DNA: TGTGCCAGCAGCCTGGGACAGGGGAGAAACGAGCAGTACTTC. Translating it yields CASSLGQGRNEQYF. The chain uses TRBV14 and TRBJ2-7; 10 bases are shared with TRBD1. Unmatched junction bases numbered 5, after V lost 4 bases and J lost 5 bases. Germline lookup yields CDR1 SGHDN and CDR2 FVKESK. This CDR3 is built from 14 residues. The full variable domain, in which reference TRBV14 and TRBJ2-7 provide the parts outside the CDR3, is EAGVTQFPSHSVIEKGQTVTLRCDPISGHDNLYWYRRVMGKEIKFLLHFVKESKQDESGMPNNRFLAERTGGTYSTLKVQPAELEDSGVYFCASSLGQGRNEQYFGPGTRLTVT.

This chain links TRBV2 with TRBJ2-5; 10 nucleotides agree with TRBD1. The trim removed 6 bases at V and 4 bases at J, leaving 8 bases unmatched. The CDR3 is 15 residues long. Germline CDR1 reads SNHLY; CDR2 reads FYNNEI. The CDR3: CASRGTGTGVETQYF. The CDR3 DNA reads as TGTGCCAGCAGGGGTACCGGGACAGGGGTAGAGACCCAGTACTTC.

Written as DNA, the CDR3 is TGTGCCAGCAGTTACTCCGGACAAGACTACGAGCAGTACTTC. Translation: CASSYSGQDYEQYF. The chain uses TRBV6-5 and TRBJ2-7, with a possible D match to TRBD1 (5 bases). Germline V gene lookup returns CDR1 MNHEY and CDR2 SVGAGI. The CDR3 consists of 14 residues. The V end was cut by 0 bases, the J end by 3 bases, with 9 bases between.

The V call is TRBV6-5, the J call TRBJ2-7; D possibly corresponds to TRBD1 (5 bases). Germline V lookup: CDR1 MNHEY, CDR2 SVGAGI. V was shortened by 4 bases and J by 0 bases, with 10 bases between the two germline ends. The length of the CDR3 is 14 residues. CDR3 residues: CASSLIQGSYEQYF. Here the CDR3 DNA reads TGTGCCAGCAGTTTGATTCAGGGCTCCTACGAGCAGTACTTC.

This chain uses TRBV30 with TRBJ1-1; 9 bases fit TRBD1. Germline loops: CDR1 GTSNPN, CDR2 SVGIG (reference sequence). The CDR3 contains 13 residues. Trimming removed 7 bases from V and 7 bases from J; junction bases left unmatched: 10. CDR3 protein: CALQGAGDGEAFF. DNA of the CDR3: TGTGCCTTACAGGGGGCGGGAGATGGTGAAGCTTTCTTT.

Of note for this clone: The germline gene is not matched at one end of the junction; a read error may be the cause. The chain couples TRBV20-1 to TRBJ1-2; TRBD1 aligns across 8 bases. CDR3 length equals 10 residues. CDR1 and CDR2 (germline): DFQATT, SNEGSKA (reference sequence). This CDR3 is CSASGQGYTF. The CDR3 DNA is TGCAGTGCCTCCGGACAGGGCTATACCTTC.

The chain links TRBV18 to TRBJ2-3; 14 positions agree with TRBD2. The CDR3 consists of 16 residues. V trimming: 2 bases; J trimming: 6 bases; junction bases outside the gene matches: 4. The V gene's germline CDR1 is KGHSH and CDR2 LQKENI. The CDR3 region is CASSPGTSGSQDTQYF. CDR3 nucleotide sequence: TGTGCCAGCTCACCAGGGACTAGCGGGAGCCAGGATACGCAGTATTTT.